Listed here are 26 T cell receptor beta chains from one sample, sequenced in a study of radiation and T cells in renal cell carcinoma. Generated by immunoSEQ multiplex PCR, the TCRdb table keeps only in-frame clones and is missing some. The table has tens of thousands of clones, more than 45% seen once; the top ten hold 22%. The treatment: treatment-naive control, cytoreductive nephrectomy. The material sequenced was tumor tissue, taken from a patient whose treatment was nephrectomy without radiotherapy. The origin of the receptors is a man aged 35 to 55 with renal cell carcinoma.

V gene TRBV2 combines with J gene TRBJ2-4; D is uncertain. Germline V gene data show CDR1 as SNHLY and CDR2 as FYNNEI. The CDR3 contains 15 residues. The V and J ends lost 6 bases and 0 bases respectively, with 12 bases between them. The CDR3 here is CASSYNSLAKNIQYF. The CDR3 nucleotides are TGTGCCAGCAGCTATAACAGTTTAGCCAAAAACATTCAGTACTTC.

The V call is TRBV13, the J call TRBJ1-2; D unclear. Germline V CDR1 and CDR2: PRHDT, FYEKMQ (reference sequence). The CDR3 length is 16 residues. V lost 4 bases to trimming and J lost 0 bases, with 15 bases between them. This CDR3 reads CASSSSDRSPNYGYTF. In DNA, the CDR3 is TGTGCCAGCAGCTCCTCTGACCGCTCCCCTAACTATGGCTACACCTTC.

The chain carries TRBV5-6 and TRBJ1-2; D not resolved. Per the germline V gene, CDR1 is SGHDT and CDR2 is YYEEEE. This CDR3 comprises 12 residues. V was shortened by 0 bases and J by 4 bases, with 4 bases between the two germline ends. The CDR3 bases are TGTGCCAGCAGCTTGGCCAGCTATGGCTACACCTTC. It specifies CASSLASYGYTF.

The chain combines TRBV6-6 with TRBJ2-2, with 9 bases lining up with TRBD1. Trimming removed 6 bases from V and 2 bases from J; junction bases left unmatched: 4. There are 15 residues in the CDR3. Germline CDR1 is MNHNY and CDR2 is SVGAGI (reference sequence). The CDR3 loop reads CASSPTGGNTGELFF. CDR3 nucleotides: TGTGCCAGCAGCCCGACAGGGGGTAACACCGGGGAGCTGTTTTTT.

This clone occurred once. V is TRBV6-6 and J is TRBJ2-2, with 12 bases fitting TRBD2. Germline V gene sequence: CDR1 MNHNY, CDR2 SVGAGI (reference sequence). The ends lost 5 bases at V and 4 bases at J; junction bases unmatched: 5. The CDR3 totals 16 residues. CDR3: CASSVLAGGSTGELFF. The CDR3 coding sequence is TGTGCCAGCAGTGTGCTAGCGGGGGGGAGCACCGGGGAGCTGTTTTTT.

A few counts support this clone. The chain uses TRBV5-4 and TRBJ1-2, with D perhaps matching TRBD1 (5 bases). The germline V gene encodes CDR1 SGHNT and CDR2 YYREEE (reference sequence). This CDR3 comprises 15 residues. V lost 1 base and J 2 bases, leaving 12 bases between the germline ends. The CDR3 bases are TGTGCCAGCAGCTTGAATTTGGACACCAACTATGGCTACACCTTC. This translates into CASSLNLDTNYGYTF.

The gene calls are TRBV6-6 and TRBJ2-1; D is ambiguous. The CDR3 sequence is 12 residues long. V lost 5 bases to trimming and J lost 4 bases, with 6 bases between them. The germline V gene encodes CDR1 MNHNY and CDR2 SVGAGI (reference sequence). The CDR3 spells CASSPGYNEQFF. DNA of the CDR3: TGTGCCAGCAGTCCCGGGTACAATGAGCAGTTCTTC.

The chain combines TRBV29-1 with TRBJ2-7, with TRBD1 matching 11 bases. CDR1 is SQVTM, CDR2 ANQGSEA, per germline. The CDR3 runs to 14 residues. V lost 1 base to trimming and J lost 3 bases; unmatched junction nucleotides: 2. The CDR3 here is CSVEADRGHYEQYF. DNA of the CDR3: TGCAGCGTTGAAGCGGACAGGGGGCACTACGAGCAGTACTTC.

Regarding this clone: A read error may account for a junction end that differs from germline. The chain links TRBV5-8 to TRBJ2-1; D might be TRBD1 or TRBD2, each matching 5 bases. CDR1 and CDR2 (germline): SGHTS, YDEGEE. The CDR3 contains 16 residues. The DNA for the CDR3 is TGTGCCAGCAGCTGGCAACTAGGACCCAGGGCCAATGAGCAATTCTTC. This translates into CASSWQLGPRANEQFF.

Turning to this clone: Different DNA sequences within this sample yield the same CDR3. The gene calls are TRBV2 and TRBJ1-4; 8 nucleotides agree with TRBD1. The CDR3 has 14 residues. V dropped 6 bases and J dropped 8; count of bases not matched to a gene: 8. Germline CDR1 SNHLY, CDR2 FYNNEI. CDR3 in DNA: TGTGCCAGCAGCCCCGGGACAGGCGGGGAAAAACTGTTTTTT. Translation: CASSPGTGGEKLFF.

This clone was counted between two and nine times. This sequence joins TRBV4-3 and TRBJ1-1; no reliable D call. This CDR3 contains 12 residues. Germline V gene lookup returns CDR1 LGHNA and CDR2 YSLEER. V was cut by 3 bases and J by 1 base, with 3 bases left in between. CDR3 nucleotide sequence: TGCGCCAGCAGCCAGAGGAACACTGAAGCTTTCTTT. This translates into CASSQRNTEAFF.

The genes are TRBV6-5 and TRBJ2-5; D unresolved. Germline V gene lookup returns CDR1 MNHEY and CDR2 SVGAGI. The CDR3 totals 15 residues. V dropped 2 bases and J dropped 5 bases, with 15 bases sitting between them. CDR3 in amino acids: CASSYRLGMGETQYF. CDR3 sequence (DNA): TGTGCCAGCAGTTACCGGCTAGGTATGGGTGAGACCCAGTACTTC.

J is TRBJ2-3 and V is TRBV5-1, with D possibly being TRBD2 (5 bases). V lost 4 bases, J lost 4 bases, and 10 bases lay in between. CDR1 is SGHRS, CDR2 YFSETQ, per germline. CDR3 length: 13 residues. CDR3 loop: CASSAERADTQYF. DNA for the CDR3: TGCGCCAGCAGCGCTGAGAGGGCAGATACGCAGTATTTT. The full variable domain, rest sourced from reference TRBV5-1 and TRBJ2-3, is KAGVTQTPRYLIKTRGQQVTLSCSPISGHRSVSWYQQTPGQGLQFLFEYFSETQRNKGNFPGRFSGRQFSNSRSEMNVSTLELGDSALYLCASSAERADTQYFGPGTRLTVL.

The table lists this clone with a count of one. The chain employs TRBV19 and TRBJ1-1; a possible D gene is TRBD1 (6 bases). Trimming took off 4 bases at V and 4 bases at J, with 19 bases between the two ends. CDR1 is LNHDA and CDR2 is SQIVND in the germline V gene (reference sequence). This CDR3 is built from 16 residues. The CDR3 sequence: CASSNPGQSTATEAFF. The CDR3, as DNA: TGTGCCAGTAGTAACCCGGGACAATCTACGGCCACTGAAGCTTTCTTT. The full variable domain, with the rest looked up from reference TRBV19 and TRBJ1-1, is DGGITQSPKYLFRKEGQNVTLSCEQNLNHDAMYWYRQDPGQGLRLIYYSQIVNDFQKGDIAEGYSVSREKKESFPLTVTSAQKNPTAFYLCASSNPGQSTATEAFFGQGTRLTVV.

This chain joins TRBV7-3 and TRBJ2-6, with 7 bases that match TRBD1. CDR1 is SGHTA and CDR2 is FQGTGA in the germline V gene. Trimming removed 3 bases from V and 3 bases from J; junction bases left unmatched: 5. The CDR3 is 16 amino acids. CDR3 nucleotide sequence: TGTGCCAGCAGCTTGACTACAGGGGTTGGGGCCAACGTCCTGACTTTC. Amino acids: CASSLTTGVGANVLTF.

The chain recombines TRBV19 with TRBJ1-1; TRBD1 might be the D (5 bases). CDR3 size: 14 residues. Per germline, CDR1 LNHDA and CDR2 SQIVND (reference sequence). V lost 4 bases, J lost 2 bases, and 11 bases lay in between. The CDR3 reads CASSTGRDNTEAFF. In DNA, the CDR3 is TGTGCCAGTAGTACAGGGCGAGATAACACTGAAGCTTTCTTT.

The chain links TRBV18 to TRBJ2-1; 7 bases agree with TRBD2. This CDR3 spans 16 amino acids. The V segment lost 0 bases and the J segment 3 bases; nucleotides outside the gene matches: 5. Germline CDR1 is KGHSH and CDR2 is LQKENI. The CDR3 protein is CASSPPQRGFYNEQFF. In DNA, the CDR3 is TGTGCCAGCTCACCACCCCAGCGGGGTTTCTACAATGAGCAGTTCTTC.

This clone has a handful of counts. The rearrangement joins TRBV5-4 to TRBJ2-2, with D possibly being TRBD2 (5 bases). The V gene's germline CDR1 is SGHNT and CDR2 YYREEE (reference sequence). V dropped 4 bases and J dropped 6 bases, with 16 bases sitting between them. This CDR3 has 15 amino acids. CDR3 sequence: CASSPLREWSGELFF. CDR3 bases: TGTGCCAGCAGCCCTTTGAGGGAGTGGTCCGGGGAGCTGTTTTTT.

The chain carries TRBV29-1 and TRBJ1-1; unclear D gene. The V end was cut by 6 bases, the J end by 7 bases, with 3 bases between. Germline assignment: CDR1 SQVTM and CDR2 ANQGSEA. The length of the CDR3 is 8 residues. The CDR3: CSVGEAFF. Written as DNA, the CDR3 is TGCAGCGTGGGTGAAGCTTTCTTT.

V is TRBV10-2 and J is TRBJ1-2; 8 bases fit TRBD1. The CDR3 extends over 14 amino acids. The junction had 3 bases not matched to a gene; V was cut back by 5 bases and J by 1 base. Germline V lookup: CDR1 WSHSY, CDR2 SAAADI. The CDR3 bases are TGCGCCAGCAGTAAGGGACAGGATAACTATGGCTACACCTTC. This codes for CASSKGQDNYGYTF.

This clone was detected once. The V and J genes are TRBV25-1 and TRBJ1-4; a weak D match, TRBD1 (5 bases). The ends were cut back, 4 bases at V and 8 bases at J, with 17 bases in the middle. Per germline, CDR1 MGHDK and CDR2 SYGVNS. The CDR3 totals 15 residues. CDR3: CASSVLGTSGEKLFF. CDR3 in DNA: TGTGCCAGCAGTGTACTTGGGACCTCGGGCGAAAAACTGTTTTTT.

The genes are TRBV5-6 and TRBJ2-5, with 13 positions matching TRBD2. Germline loops: CDR1 SGHDT, CDR2 YYEEEE. V shed 4 bases, J shed 4 bases, and the junction held 10 bases outside the gene matches. CDR3 size: 17 residues. Written as DNA, the CDR3 is TGTGCCAGCAGCCAGACTAGCGGGGGGATAAACCGAGAGACCCAGTACTTC. Translated: CASSQTSGGINRETQYF.

About this clone itself: This same CDR3 is encoded by further DNA sequences in the sample. This chain joins TRBV6-1 and TRBJ1-5, with 8 bases matching TRBD1. The CDR3 totals 13 residues. Unmatched junction bases numbered 1, after V lost 6 bases and J lost 3 bases. The germline V gene has CDR1 MNHNS and CDR2 SASEGT. The CDR3 loop is CASRDRDNQPQHF. The CDR3 region has the DNA TGTGCCAGCAGGGACAGGGACAATCAGCCCCAGCATTTT.

This clone occurred once. The genes are TRBV5-1 and TRBJ1-1, with TRBD1 matching over 7 bases. The CDR3 totals 13 residues. J lost 11 bases, V lost 4 bases, and 11 bases had no gene match. Per germline, CDR1 SGHRS and CDR2 YFSETQ. The DNA of the CDR3 is TGCGCCAGCAGCACGCTTCAGGGGGTAGACGCTTTCTTT. Protein sequence: CASSTLQGVDAFF. Filled out from reference TRBV5-1 and TRBJ1-1, the complete variable domain reads KAGVTQTPRYLIKTRGQQVTLSCSPISGHRSVSWYQQTPGQGLQFLFEYFSETQRNKGNFPGRFSGRQFSNSRSEMNVSTLELGDSALYLCASSTLQGVDAFFGQGTRLTVV.

The V gene is TRBV7-2, the J gene TRBJ1-1, with TRBD1 matching over 11 bases. The CDR3 has 16 residues. Germline trimming cut 5 bases from V and 4 bases from J; bases unmatched to any gene: 9. CDR1 is SGHTA and CDR2 is FQGNSA in the germline V gene. This chain's CDR3 is CASSPRTGGAGTEAFF. CDR3 bases: TGTGCCAGCAGCCCCAGGACAGGGGGCGCCGGCACTGAAGCTTTCTTT.

This chain joins TRBV18 and TRBJ2-6, with D perhaps TRBD1 or TRBD2 (5 bases each). V was shortened by 4 bases and J by 4 bases, with 8 bases between the two germline ends. Germline V gives CDR1 KGHSH, CDR2 LQKENI. This CDR3 is 14 amino acids long. In DNA, the CDR3 is TGTGCCAGCTCACGGGACGCCGGGGCCAACGTCCTGACTTTC. Its protein product is CASSRDAGANVLTF.